This T cell receptor beta chain was obtained from a study of T cell changes during pregnancy in multiple sclerosis. Data came from immunoSEQ multiplex PCR; TCRdb stores just in-frame clones and leaves some out. The data contain about 69,000 clones, about 88% of them singletons. Germline-derived CDR1 and CDR2 are LGHNA and YNFKEQ. This CDR3 is 15 amino acids long. The V gene lost 1 base and the J gene lost 5 bases, with 14 bases spanning the gap. V and J are TRBV4-2 and TRBJ2-5; D possibly corresponds to TRBD2 (6 bases). The specimen comprised peripheral blood, sampled before pregnancy. The TCR comes from a female donor with multiple sclerosis, enrolled in a pregnancy study. CDR3 DNA sequence: TGTGCCAGCAGCCAAGTCGTGGCAGCGGGCGAGACCCAGTACTTC. Protein sequence: CASSQVVAAGETQYF.